These 10 T cell receptor beta chains share one sample of origin, sequenced in a study of T cell changes during pregnancy in multiple sclerosis. The protocol was immunoSEQ multiplex PCR, while the TCRdb copy is restricted to in-frame clones and leaves out a portion. The sample carries about 39,000 clones, over 80% recorded once. The source was CD4+ T cells from peripheral blood mononuclear cells, collected in the third trimester of pregnancy. Source of these receptors: a female donor in good health, enrolled as a control in a pregnancy study.

The count of this clone is one. The chain couples TRBV19 to TRBJ2-1, with 9 bases lining up with TRBD1. Germline V CDR1 and CDR2: LNHDA, SQIVND (reference sequence). The CDR3 is 14 amino acids. V dropped 8 bases and J dropped 7; count of bases not matched to a gene: 9. The CDR3 reads CASVRDRDENEQFF. The CDR3 DNA reads TGTGCCAGTGTCCGGGACAGGGATGAGAATGAGCAGTTCTTC.

The chain combines TRBV25-1 with TRBJ1-1; D is perhaps TRBD1 (6 bases). V lost 6 bases and J lost 4, with 18 bases in between. Germline V gene data show CDR1 as MGHDK and CDR2 as SYGVNS. This CDR3 is 15 amino acids long. CDR3: CASSDHGAGVTEAFF. CDR3 in DNA: TGTGCCAGCAGCGATCACGGGGCAGGGGTCACTGAAGCTTTCTTT.

This chain connects TRBV28 to TRBJ1-1, with TRBD1 identical over 8 bases. CDR3 size: 15 residues. Germline loops: CDR1 MDHEN, CDR2 SYDVKM. Trimming at V came to 5 bases and at J to 1 base, leaving 6 bases not matched to a gene. The chain's CDR3 is CASSASGQGNTEAFF. The DNA for the CDR3 is TGTGCCAGCAGTGCGTCTGGACAGGGGAACACTGAAGCTTTCTTT.

This chain joins TRBV27 and TRBJ2-7, with 9 bases matching TRBD1. The CDR3 sequence is 14 residues long. Germline CDR1 and CDR2: MNHEY and SMNVEV (reference sequence). Trimming cost V 5 bases and J 7 bases; bases outside gene matches: 9. This CDR3 reads CASSPLDRGSEQYF. The CDR3 nucleotides are TGTGCCAGCAGTCCACTGGACAGGGGTTCGGAGCAGTACTTC.

The J gene is TRBJ1-1, the V gene TRBV18, with 7 bases aligning to TRBD1. With 4 bases clipped from V and 8 bases from J, the junction kept 7 bases outside the gene matches. Germline assignment: CDR1 KGHSH and CDR2 LQKENI. This CDR3 comprises 13 residues. This CDR3 is CASSQPDRVEAFF. In DNA form, the CDR3 reads TGTGCCAGCTCACAACCAGACAGGGTAGAAGCTTTCTTT.

The chain recombines TRBV29-1 with TRBJ2-1; D possibly corresponds to TRBD1 (6 bases). Trimming took off 7 bases at V and 9 bases at J, with 16 bases between the two ends. Germline CDR1 and CDR2: SQVTM and ANQGSEA. The CDR3 is 12 residues long. The CDR3: CSASRGFSEQFF. The CDR3 DNA reads TGCAGCGCTTCAAGGGGGTTTAGTGAGCAGTTCTTC.

The chain combines TRBV18 with TRBJ1-1; D is undetermined. Germline V gives CDR1 KGHSH, CDR2 LQKENI. There are 11 residues in the CDR3. V was trimmed by 11 bases and J by 4 bases, leaving 11 bases between them. CDR3 DNA sequence: TGTGCCTCCCATGGAGTCACTGAAGCTTTCTTT. It translates to CASHGVTEAFF.

The V call is TRBV15, the J call TRBJ2-7, with no clear D. With 0 bases removed from V and 1 base from J, the gap between germline ends came to 4 bases. The germline V gene has CDR1 LNHNV and CDR2 YYDKDF (reference sequence). This CDR3 is 13 amino acids long. In DNA, the CDR3 is TGTGCCACCAGCAGAGATTTATCCTACGAGCAGTACTTC. Amino acid sequence: CATSRDLSYEQYF.

V gene TRBV5-4 combines with J gene TRBJ1-6; 8 bases agree with TRBD1. V was pared by 5 bases and J by 7 bases, with 8 bases of the junction left unmatched. The CDR3 length is 15 residues. Germline lookup yields CDR1 SGHNT and CDR2 YYREEE (reference sequence). The CDR3 DNA sequence: TGTGCCAGCAGTTTTGACAGGGGCGGCAATTCACCCCTCCACTTT. This encodes CASSFDRGGNSPLHF.

This rearrangement joins TRBV18 to TRBJ2-7; D is possibly TRBD1 (6 bases). Trimming cost V 4 bases and J 6 bases, with 16 bases left between them. Germline CDR1 is KGHSH and CDR2 is LQKENI. This CDR3 is built from 14 residues. The CDR3, as DNA: TGTGCCAGCTCACGAGGACAGAACCCCCCCGAGCAGTACTTC. It yields the protein CASSRGQNPPEQYF. Full variable domain (remainder filled in from reference TRBV18 and TRBJ2-7): NAGVMQNPRHLVRRRGQEARLRCSPMKGHSHVYWYRQLPEEGLKFMVYLQKENIIDESGMPKERFSAEFPKEGPSILRIQQVVRGDSAAYFCASSRGQNPPEQYFGPGTRLTVT.